This T cell receptor beta chain appears in the sequencing data of a study of blood T cell repertoires in COVID-19. In the source study's methods: The assay estimated nucleated cells by amplifying reference gene primers. The method was immunoSEQ multiplex PCR; TCRdb's version includes in-frame clones alone and lacks a portion of them. That table supplies the V and J calls and clone size; D and trimming were determined from the DNA. Here the sample spans roughly 200,000 clones, more than 70% being singletons. The sequenced sample consisted of peripheral blood. The clonotype was recovered from a person aged 70 to 79 with COVID-19, enrolled during active disease.

The CDR3 spells CASSERDRDGYTF. The CDR3 DNA reads TGTGCCAGCAGTGAACGGGACAGGGACGGCTACACCTTC. The chain is built from TRBV25-1 and TRBJ1-2; 9 nucleotides align to TRBD1. Germline CDR1 MGHDK, CDR2 SYGVNS. V shed 2 bases, J shed 8 bases, and the junction held 3 bases outside the gene matches. The CDR3 extends over 13 amino acids.